This T cell receptor beta chain was sequenced in a study of CD8 T cells in ankylosing spondylitis. General study points: Ankylosing spondylitis blood appeared to be characterized by a TCR beta motif of roughly eight highly homologous variants.

On this clonotype itself: Antigen specificity is unknown.

The CDR3 covers 15 residues. V lost 0 bases and J lost 7, with 11 bases in between. CDR1 is SGDLS, CDR2 YYNGEE, per germline. TCRdb processed the 5' RACE reads anew with MiXCR; each CDR3 protein has one entry. The table shows more than 650,000 distinct CDR3 sequences, with 12% occurring only once. J is TRBJ1-6 and V is TRBV9, with unresolved D. The origin of this receptor is a male donor with ankylosing spondylitis. The sequenced material came from blood, either unsorted or a sorted T cell fraction (not recorded which). CDR3 bases: TGTGCCAGCAGCGTAGGATTTGGGGTGAATTCACCCCTCCACTTT. This translates into CASSVGFGVNSPLHF.